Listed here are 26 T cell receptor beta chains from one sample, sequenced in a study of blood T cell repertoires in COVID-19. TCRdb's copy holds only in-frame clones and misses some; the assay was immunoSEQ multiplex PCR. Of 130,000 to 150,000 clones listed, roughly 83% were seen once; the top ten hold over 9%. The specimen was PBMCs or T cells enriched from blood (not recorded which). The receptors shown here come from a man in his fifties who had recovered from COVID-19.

CDR3 sequence: CASGPSVLEQFF. CDR3 DNA: TGTGCTAGTGGTCCCTCGGTCCTTGAGCAGTTCTTC. The rearrangement links TRBV12-5 to TRBJ2-1, with D uncertain. From germline, CDR1 is LGHNT and CDR2 FRNRAP. There are 12 residues in the CDR3. Trimming pared 5 bases from V and 9 bases from J, leaving 11 bases between. Together with reference TRBV12-5 and TRBJ2-1, the CDR3 gives the full variable domain: DARVTQTPRHKVTEMGQEVTMRCQPILGHNTVFWYRQTMMQGLELLAYFRNRAPLDDSGMPKDRFSAEMPDATLATLKIQPSEPRDSAVYFCASGPSVLEQFFGPGTRLTVL.

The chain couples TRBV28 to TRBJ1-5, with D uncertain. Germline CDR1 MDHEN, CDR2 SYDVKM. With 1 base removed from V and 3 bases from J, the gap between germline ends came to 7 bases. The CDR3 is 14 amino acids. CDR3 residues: CASSLSGFNQPQHF. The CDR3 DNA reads TGTGCCAGCAGTTTATCCGGGTTCAATCAGCCCCAGCATTTT.

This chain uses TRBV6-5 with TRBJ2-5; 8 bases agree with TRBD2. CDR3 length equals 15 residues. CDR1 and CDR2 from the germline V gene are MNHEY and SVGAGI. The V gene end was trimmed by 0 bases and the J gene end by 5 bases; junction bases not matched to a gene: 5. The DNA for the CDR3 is TGTGCCAGCAGTTACTCAGGACTAGCTGTTGAGACCCAGTACTTC. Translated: CASSYSGLAVETQYF.

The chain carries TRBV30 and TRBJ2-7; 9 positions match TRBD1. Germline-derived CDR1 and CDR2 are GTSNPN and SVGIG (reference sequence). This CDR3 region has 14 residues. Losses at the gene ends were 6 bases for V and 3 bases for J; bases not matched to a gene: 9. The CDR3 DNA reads TGTGCCTGCAGACCCGGGACAGGGCGCTACGAGCAGTACTTC. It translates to CACRPGTGRYEQYF.

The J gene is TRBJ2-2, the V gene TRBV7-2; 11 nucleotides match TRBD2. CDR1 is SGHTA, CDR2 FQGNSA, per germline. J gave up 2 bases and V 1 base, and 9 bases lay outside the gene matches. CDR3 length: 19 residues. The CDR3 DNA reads TGTGCCAGCAGCTTAGTTGTTCGGCTAGCGGGGGGTAACACCGGGGAGCTGTTTTTT. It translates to CASSLVVRLAGGNTGELFF. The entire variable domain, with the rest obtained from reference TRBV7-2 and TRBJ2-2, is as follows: GAGVSQSPSNKVTEKGKDVELRCDPISGHTALYWYRQSLGQGLEFLIYFQGNSAPDKSGLPSDRFSAERTGGSVSTLTIQRTQQEDSAVYLCASSLVVRLAGGNTGELFFGEGSRLTVL.

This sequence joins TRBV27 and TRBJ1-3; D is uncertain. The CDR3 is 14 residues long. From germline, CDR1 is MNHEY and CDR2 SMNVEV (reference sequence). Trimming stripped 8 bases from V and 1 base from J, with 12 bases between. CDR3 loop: CASWEGGSGNTIYF. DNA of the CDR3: TGTGCCAGCTGGGAGGGCGGTTCTGGAAACACCATATATTTT.

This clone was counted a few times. CDR3: CASSPAEGVRGVQPQHF. The CDR3 DNA sequence: TGTGCCAGCTCACCGGCCGAGGGGGTCCGAGGGGTTCAGCCCCAGCATTTT. This chain links TRBV18 with TRBJ1-5; maybe TRBD1 (6 bases). This CDR3 spans 17 amino acids. V lost 3 bases and J 6 bases, leaving 21 bases between the germline ends. Germline CDR1 and CDR2: KGHSH and LQKENI.

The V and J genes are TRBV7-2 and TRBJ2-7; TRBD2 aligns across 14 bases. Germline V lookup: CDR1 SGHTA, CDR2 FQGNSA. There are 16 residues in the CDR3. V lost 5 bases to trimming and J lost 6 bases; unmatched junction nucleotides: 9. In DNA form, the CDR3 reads TGTGCCAGCAGCCCGCGACTAGCGGGGGGGCTGGCCGAGCAGTACTTC. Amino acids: CASSPRLAGGLAEQYF.

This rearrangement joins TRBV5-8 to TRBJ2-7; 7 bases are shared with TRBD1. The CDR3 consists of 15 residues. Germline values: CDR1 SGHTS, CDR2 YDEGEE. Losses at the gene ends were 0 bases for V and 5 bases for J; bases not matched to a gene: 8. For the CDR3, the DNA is TGTGCCAGCAGCTTGGCCTTAGACAGGGCCGACGAGCAGTACTTC. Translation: CASSLALDRADEQYF.

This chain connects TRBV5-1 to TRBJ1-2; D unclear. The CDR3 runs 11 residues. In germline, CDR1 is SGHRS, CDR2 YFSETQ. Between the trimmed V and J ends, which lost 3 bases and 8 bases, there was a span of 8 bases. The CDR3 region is CASSSTGGYTF. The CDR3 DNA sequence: TGCGCCAGCAGCTCGACTGGGGGCTACACCTTC.

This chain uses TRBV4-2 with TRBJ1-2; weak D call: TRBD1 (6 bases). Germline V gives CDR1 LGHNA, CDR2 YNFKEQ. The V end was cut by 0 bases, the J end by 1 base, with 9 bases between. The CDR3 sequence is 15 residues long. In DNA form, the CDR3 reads TGTGCCAGCAGCCAAGACCCGGACAGTAACTATGGCTACACCTTC. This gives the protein CASSQDPDSNYGYTF.

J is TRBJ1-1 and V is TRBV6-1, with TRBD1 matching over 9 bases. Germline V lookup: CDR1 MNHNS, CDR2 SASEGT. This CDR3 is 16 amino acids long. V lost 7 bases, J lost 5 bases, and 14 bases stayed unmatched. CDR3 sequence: CASTDSRTGVGTEAFF. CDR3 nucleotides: TGTGCCAGCACTGATAGCCGGACAGGGGTTGGGACTGAAGCTTTCTTT.

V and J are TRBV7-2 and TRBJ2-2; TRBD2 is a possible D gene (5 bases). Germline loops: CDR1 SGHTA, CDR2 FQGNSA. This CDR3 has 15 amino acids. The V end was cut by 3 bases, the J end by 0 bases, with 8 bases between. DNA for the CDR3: TGTGCCAGCAGCTTCCAGAGGGCGAACACCGGGGAGCTGTTTTTT. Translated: CASSFQRANTGELFF.

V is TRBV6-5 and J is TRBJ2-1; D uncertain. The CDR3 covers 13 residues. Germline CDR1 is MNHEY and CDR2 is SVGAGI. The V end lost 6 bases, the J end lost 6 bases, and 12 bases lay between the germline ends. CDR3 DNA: TGTGCCAGCAGCGATAGACACACCAATGAGCAGTTCTTC. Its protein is CASSDRHTNEQFF.

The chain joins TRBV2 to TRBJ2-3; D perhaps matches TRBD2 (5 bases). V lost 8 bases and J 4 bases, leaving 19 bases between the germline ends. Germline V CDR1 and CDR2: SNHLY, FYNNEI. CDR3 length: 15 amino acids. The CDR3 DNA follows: TGTGCCAGCGGTAGGGCGACCATCGGGGCAGATACGCAGTATTTT. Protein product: CASGRATIGADTQYF.

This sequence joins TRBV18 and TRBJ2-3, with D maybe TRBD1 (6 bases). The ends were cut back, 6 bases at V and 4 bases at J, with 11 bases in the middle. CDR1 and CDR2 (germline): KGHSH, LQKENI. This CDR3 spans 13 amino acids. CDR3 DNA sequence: TGTGCCAGCTCTACAGGGAGCGCAGATACGCAGTATTTT. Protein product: CASSTGSADTQYF.

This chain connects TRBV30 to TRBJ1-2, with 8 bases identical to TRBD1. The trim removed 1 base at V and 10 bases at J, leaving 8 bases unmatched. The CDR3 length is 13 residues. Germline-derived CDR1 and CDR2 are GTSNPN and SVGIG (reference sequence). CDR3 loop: CAWSGGTGRSYTF. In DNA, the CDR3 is TGTGCCTGGAGTGGCGGGACAGGACGCTCCTACACCTTC.

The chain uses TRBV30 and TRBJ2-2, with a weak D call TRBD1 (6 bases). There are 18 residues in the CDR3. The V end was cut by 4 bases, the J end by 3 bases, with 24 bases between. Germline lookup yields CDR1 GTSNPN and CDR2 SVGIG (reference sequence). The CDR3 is CAWTIWNAGTPDTGELFF. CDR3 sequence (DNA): TGTGCCTGGACCATATGGAACGCCGGGACACCCGACACCGGGGAGCTGTTTTTT.

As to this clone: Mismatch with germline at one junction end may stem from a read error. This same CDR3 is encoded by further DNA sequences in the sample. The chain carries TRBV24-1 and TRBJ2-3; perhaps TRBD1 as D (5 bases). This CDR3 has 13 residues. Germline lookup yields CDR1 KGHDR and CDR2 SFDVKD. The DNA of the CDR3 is TGTGCCACCAGTGAGCAGGGCACGGATACGCAGTATTTT. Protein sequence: CATSEQGTDTQYF.

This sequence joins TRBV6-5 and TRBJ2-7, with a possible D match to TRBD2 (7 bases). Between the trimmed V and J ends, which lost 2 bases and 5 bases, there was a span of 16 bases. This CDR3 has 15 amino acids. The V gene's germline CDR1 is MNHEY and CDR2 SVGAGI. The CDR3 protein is CASSYGRGGKDEQYF. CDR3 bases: TGTGCCAGCAGTTACGGTAGGGGGGGCAAGGACGAGCAGTACTTC.

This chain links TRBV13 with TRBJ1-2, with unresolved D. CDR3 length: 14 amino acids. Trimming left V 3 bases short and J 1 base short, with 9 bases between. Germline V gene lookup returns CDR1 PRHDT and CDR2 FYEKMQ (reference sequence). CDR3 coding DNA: TGTGCCAGCAGCTTGTTGAACAGTAACTATGGCTACACCTTC. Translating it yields CASSLLNSNYGYTF.

CDR3 sequence reads: CASSSYSGGSGELFF. The CDR3, as DNA: TGTGCCAGCAGCTCTTATAGCGGGGGCTCCGGGGAGCTGTTTTTT. The gene calls are TRBV11-3 and TRBJ2-2; TRBD2 matches at 9 bases. The CDR3 has 15 amino acids. V shed 4 bases and J 6 bases; nucleotides not matched to a gene: 6. Germline V lookup: CDR1 SGHNT, CDR2 YENEEA.

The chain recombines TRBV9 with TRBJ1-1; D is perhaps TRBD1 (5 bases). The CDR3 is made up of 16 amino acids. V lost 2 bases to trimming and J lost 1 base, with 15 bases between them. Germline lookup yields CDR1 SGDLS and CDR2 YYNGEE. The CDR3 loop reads CASSVITGQPNTEAFF. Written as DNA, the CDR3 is TGTGCCAGCAGCGTCATCACAGGCCAACCGAACACTGAAGCTTTCTTT.

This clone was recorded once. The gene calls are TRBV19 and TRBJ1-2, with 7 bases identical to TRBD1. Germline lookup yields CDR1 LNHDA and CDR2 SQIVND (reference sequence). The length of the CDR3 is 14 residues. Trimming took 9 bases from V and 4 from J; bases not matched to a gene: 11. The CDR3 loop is CASSVQGSFYGYTF. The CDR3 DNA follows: TGTGCCAGCTCGGTACAGGGGTCCTTCTATGGCTACACCTTC.

Here the CDR3 reads CASSLGSHSNSNQPQHF. In nucleotides, the CDR3 is TGCGCCAGCAGCTTGGGTTCACACAGTAATAGCAATCAGCCCCAGCATTTT. The J gene is TRBJ1-5, the V gene TRBV5-1; D is uncertain. V lost 0 bases to trimming and J lost 0 bases, with 13 bases between them. The CDR3 totals 17 residues. CDR1 and CDR2 (germline): SGHRS, YFSETQ.

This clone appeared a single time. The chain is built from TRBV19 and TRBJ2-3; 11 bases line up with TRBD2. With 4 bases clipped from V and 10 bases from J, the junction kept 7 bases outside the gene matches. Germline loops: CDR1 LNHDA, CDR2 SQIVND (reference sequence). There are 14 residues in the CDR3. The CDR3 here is CASSTATSGVSQYF. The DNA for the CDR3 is TGTGCCAGTAGTACCGCGACTAGCGGGGTGTCGCAGTATTTT.